Listed below are T cell receptor beta chains from one sample, sequenced in a study of cytomegalovirus exposure and HLA in healthy donors. Here immunoSEQ multiplex PCR was the method, and the copy in TCRdb shows in-frame clones only, minus some. The table shows 150,000 to 200,000 clones, with around 92% occurring only once. Sequenced material: PBMCs. The receptors were gathered from a woman between 18 and 29 years old in good health and CMV-seropositive. Both conserved end residues are part of each CDR3. The D gene is left open where the match is weak. Expanded clones get a size class; other rows say once, few or many, or leave the size out.

J: TRBJ2-3
size: NA
V: TRBV6-5
D: TRBD2
CDR3: CATKLWTSGTDTQYF
DNA: TGTGCCACCAAGCTTTGGACTAGCGGCACAGATACGCAGTATTTT

J: TRBJ2-3
size: NA
V: TRBV6-6
D: NA
CDR3: CASSWAGQGTDTQYF
DNA: TGTGCCAGCAGTTGGGCAGGGCAAGGGACAGATACGCAGTATTTT

J: TRBJ2-7
size: NA
V: TRBV28
D: NA
CDR3: CASPEALTPYEQYF
DNA: TGTGCCAGCCCGGAGGCCCTCACCCCCTACGAGCAGTACTTC

J: TRBJ2-3
size: NA
V: TRBV7-9
D: TRBD2
CDR3: CASSLHLTTSGFTDTQYF
DNA: TGTGCCAGCAGCTTACATCTAACGACTAGCGGGTTCACAGATACGCAGTATTTT

J: TRBJ2-5
size: NA
V: TRBV11-2
D: NA
CDR3: CASSVQSQGTETQYF
DNA: TGTGCCAGCAGCGTGCAAAGCCAGGGTACGGAGACCCAGTACTTC

J: TRBJ2-7
size: NA
V: TRBV29-1
D: TRBD1
CDR3: CSDRRGQGNDEQYF
DNA: TGCAGCGATCGGCGAGGACAGGGAAATGACGAGCAGTACTTC

J: TRBJ2-1
size: NA
V: TRBV30
D: TRBD2
CDR3: CAWSSGTSGEQFF
DNA: TGTGCCTGGAGTTCCGGGACTAGCGGGGAGCAGTTCTTC

J: TRBJ1-5
size: few
V: TRBV30
D: TRBD1
CDR3: CAWSATGTSRQPQHF
DNA: TGTGCCTGGAGTGCGACAGGGACATCTCGGCAGCCCCAGCATTTT

J: TRBJ2-2
size: NA
V: TRBV18
D: TRBD2
CDR3: CASSPQTSGTNTGELFF
DNA: TGTGCCAGCTCACCGCAGACTAGCGGGACGAACACCGGGGAGCTGTTTTTT

J: TRBJ2-1
size: NA
V: TRBV5-1
D: NA
CDR3: CASSLGAELGGNEQFF
DNA: TGCGCCAGCAGCTTAGGAGCGGAGCTTGGAGGGAATGAGCAGTTCTTC

J: TRBJ2-7
size: NA
V: TRBV5-4
D: TRBD1
CDR3: CASSPQQGMGYEQYF
DNA: TGTGCCAGCAGCCCCCAACAGGGGATGGGATACGAGCAGTACTTC

J: TRBJ2-3
size: NA
V: TRBV5-1
D: NA
CDR3: CASSTGTRGTDTQYF
DNA: TGCGCCAGCAGCACCGGGACCCGGGGGACAGATACGCAGTATTTT

J: TRBJ1-3
size: once
V: TRBV28
D: NA
CDR3: CASSLNNVGQGTANF
DNA: NA

J: TRBJ1-2
size: NA
V: TRBV20-1
D: TRBD1
CDR3: CSAPDRLGYTF
DNA: TGCAGTGCTCCGGACAGGCTGGGCTACACCTTC

J: TRBJ2-7
size: NA
V: TRBV30
D: NA
CDR3: CAWSPGGKVTYEQYF
DNA: TGTGCCTGGAGCCCGGGCGGGAAGGTGACCTACGAGCAGTACTTC

J: TRBJ2-1
size: few
V: TRBV7-2
D: TRBD2
CDR3: CASSLSGGNEQFF
DNA: TGTGCCAGCAGCTTATCGGGAGGGAATGAGCAGTTCTTC

J: TRBJ2-1
size: NA
V: TRBV7-2
D: NA
CDR3: CASSAREVHEQFF
DNA: TGTGCCAGCAGCGCCAGGGAGGTCCATGAGCAGTTCTTC

J: TRBJ2-1
size: NA
V: TRBV6-6
D: NA
CDR3: CASREESSNYNEQFF
DNA: TGTGCCAGCAGGGAGGAGAGCTCGAACTACAATGAGCAGTTCTTC

J: TRBJ1-1
size: few
V: TRBV4-1
D: NA
CDR3: CASRSPGTPTEAFF
DNA: TGCGCCAGCAGGTCTCCCGGGACACCCACTGAAGCTTTCTTT

J: TRBJ1-3
size: NA
V: TRBV7-2
D: TRBD1
CDR3: CASSFNPGQAGNTIYF
DNA: TGTGCCAGCAGCTTCAATCCGGGACAGGCTGGAAACACCATATATTTT

J: TRBJ1-5
size: NA
V: TRBV30
D: NA
CDR3: CAWKLGTGGQPQHF
DNA: TGTGCCTGGAAACTGGGGACGGGGGGTCAGCCCCAGCATTTT

J: TRBJ2-1
size: NA
V: TRBV5-4
D: NA
CDR3: CASSPQVFGWIEQFF
DNA: TGTGCCAGCAGTCCTCAGGTATTCGGATGGATTGAGCAGTTCTTC

J: TRBJ1-5
size: NA
V: TRBV30
D: NA
CDR3: CACTLEPQHF
DNA: TGTGCCTGTACTCTTGAACCCCAGCATTTT

J: TRBJ2-7
size: NA
V: TRBV28
D: NA
CDR3: CASSSEKLLRTTDSYEQYF
DNA: TGTGCCAGCAGTTCCGAAAAACTGCTACGGACTACCGATTCCTACGAGCAGTACTTC

J: TRBJ2-7
size: once
V: TRBV5-5
D: NA
CDR3: CASSLVGRGDEQYF
DNA: TGTGCCAGCAGCTTGGTGGGGCGCGGGGACGAGCAGTACTTC